Below, 15 T cell receptor beta chains from the same sample are listed, as sequenced in a study of T cells after yellow fever vaccination. MiXCR, run by TCRdb on the 5' RACE reads, gives a single entry per CDR3 protein. The sample consists of a few hundred thousand distinct CDR3 sequences, approximately 4% of them appearing once. Sequencing used PBMCs, obtained 15 days after the yellow fever booster vaccination. Receptors were obtained from a man younger than 30 who received the YFV17D yellow fever vaccine.

This clonotype has only a few counts. The chain links TRBV18 to TRBJ1-1; no reliable D call. Germline CDR1 reads KGHSH; CDR2 reads LQKENI. The CDR3 is made up of 13 amino acids. V was cut by 4 bases and J by 2 bases, with 8 bases left in between. Here the CDR3 reads CASSLQHNTEAFF. The CDR3, as DNA: TGTGCCAGCTCACTACAGCACAACACTGAAGCTTTCTTT.

This clonotype was observed many times. The V gene is TRBV20-1, the J gene TRBJ1-1; D is ambiguous. This CDR3 is 11 amino acids long. The germline V and J ends were trimmed by 4 bases and 1 base, with 4 bases remaining between them. Per germline, CDR1 DFQATT and CDR2 SNEGSKA (reference sequence). The CDR3: CSATGNTEAFF. In DNA, the CDR3 is TGCAGTGCTACAGGGAACACTGAAGCTTTCTTT.

This clonotype has more than one count but fewer than ten. V and J are TRBV7-9 and TRBJ2-2; D is unresolved. The CDR3 runs 16 residues. In germline, CDR1 is SEHNR, CDR2 FQNEAQ (reference sequence). Trimming pared 6 bases from V and 1 base from J, leaving 15 bases between. The CDR3 loop reads CASRLPGKMNTGELFF. For the CDR3, the DNA is TGTGCCAGCAGATTGCCCGGAAAGATGAACACCGGGGAGCTGTTTTTT.

Ten or more counts support this clonotype. The J gene is TRBJ2-4, the V gene TRBV20-1; D is undetermined. Germline loops: CDR1 DFQATT, CDR2 SNEGSKA (reference sequence). The length of the CDR3 is 15 residues. V gave up 6 bases and J gave up 0 bases, with 15 bases separating them. In nucleotides, the CDR3 is TGCAGTGCCATACCACTAATCGGAGCCAAAAACATTCAGTACTTC. This encodes CSAIPLIGAKNIQYF.

In this sample, this clonotype turned up many times. This chain links TRBV12-3 or TRBV12-4 with TRBJ1-5; 10 bases fit TRBD1. The CDR3 loop spans 15 amino acids. V trimming: 6 bases; J trimming: 5 bases; junction bases outside the gene matches: 7. The DNA of the CDR3 is TGTGCCAGCAGGGGGGACAGGGGAGGGGATCAGCCCCAGCATTTT. It translates to CASRGDRGGDQPQHF.

This clonotype occurred many times. The rearrangement uses TRBV27 and TRBJ2-6; no clear D. The CDR3 consists of 15 residues. Germline V gene sequence: CDR1 MNHEY, CDR2 SMNVEV (reference sequence). V was shortened by 2 bases and J by 0 bases, with 5 bases between the two germline ends. The DNA of the CDR3 is TGTGCCAGCAGTTTACAGCCCTCTGGGGCCAACGTCCTGACTTTC. Protein product: CASSLQPSGANVLTF.

This clonotype has at least ten counts. The genes are TRBV4-1 and TRBJ2-2, with D maybe TRBD2 (6 bases). The ends were cut back, 3 bases at V and 5 bases at J, with 19 bases in the middle. Germline V gives CDR1 MGHRA, CDR2 YSYEKL. CDR3 length equals 17 residues. CDR3 nucleotides: TGCGCCAGCAGCCACGCCCTGGCGGGGACGAGGACCGGGGAGCTGTTTTTT. Its protein is CASSHALAGTRTGELFF.

This clonotype was recorded at least ten times. The rearrangement uses TRBV6-6 and TRBJ2-1; D perhaps matches TRBD2 (5 bases). Germline CDR1 reads MNHNY; CDR2 reads SVGAGI (reference sequence). Trimming shortened V by 5 bases and J by 10 bases, and 12 bases separated the two germline ends. The CDR3 runs to 12 residues. The CDR3 DNA reads TGTGCCAGCAGTCCTAGCCGGTTCGAGCAGTTCTTC. It yields the protein CASSPSRFEQFF.

This clonotype has more than one count but fewer than ten. This chain uses TRBV5-4 with TRBJ1-2; perhaps TRBD1 as D (5 bases). This CDR3 is built from 19 residues. V was clipped by 4 bases and J by 4 bases, with 29 bases between them. Germline loops: CDR1 SGHNT, CDR2 YYREEE (reference sequence). The CDR3 region is CASSPRTRRGLLLPYGYTF. Here the CDR3 DNA reads TGTGCCAGCAGCCCCCGGACACGCCGTGGACTATTATTGCCCTATGGCTACACCTTC.

This clonotype was recorded at least ten times. Being one base from a much bigger clone, this may be a read error. J is TRBJ1-2 and V is TRBV7-2; TRBD1 might be the D (6 bases). With 5 bases removed from V and 3 bases from J, the gap between germline ends came to 10 bases. CDR1 SGHTA and CDR2 FQGNSA come from the germline V gene. This CDR3 region has 13 residues. CDR3 loop: CASSPDSYYGYTF. In nucleotides, the CDR3 is TGTGCCAGCAGCCCGGACAGCTACTATGGCTACACCTTC.

A word on this clonotype: This may be a read error, as it is one base from a much larger clone. The chain has TRBV2 and TRBJ1-5; TRBD1 agrees at 9 bases. The length of the CDR3 is 13 residues. Looked up from germline, CDR1 is SNHLY and CDR2 is FYNNEI. CDR3 sequence: CASRGQGNQPHHF. CDR3 DNA: TGTGCCAGCAGGGGACAGGGCAATCAGCCCCATCATTTT. The variable domain in full, with the rest retrieved from reference TRBV2 and TRBJ1-5, is EPEVTQTPSHQVTQMGQEVILRCVPISNHLYFYWYRQILGQKVEFLVSFYNNEISEKSEIFDDQFSVERPDGSNFTLKIRSTKLEDSAMYFCASRGQGNQPHHFGDGTRLSIL.

The CDR3 nucleotides read TGCAGTGCTAGAGAGATAAGGGCACTCCCAAGCACAGATACGCAGTATTTT. It yields the protein CSAREIRALPSTDTQYF. This rearrangement joins TRBV20-1 to TRBJ2-3; D not certain. V was trimmed by 0 bases and J by 0 bases, leaving 16 bases between them. The CDR3 length is 17 residues. From germline, CDR1 is DFQATT and CDR2 SNEGSKA (reference sequence).

The chain uses TRBV10-3 and TRBJ2-1; D remains unclear. The germline V and J ends were trimmed by 0 bases and 9 bases, with 3 bases remaining between them. Per germline, CDR1 ENHRY and CDR2 SYGVKD. CDR3 length: 11 residues. The CDR3 coding sequence is TGTGCCATCAGTGAGTCGGGTGAGCAGTTCTTC. This encodes CAISESGEQFF.

The chain recombines TRBV7-8 with TRBJ2-2, with 10 bases identical to TRBD2. CDR3 size: 18 residues. The germline gives CDR1 SGHVS, CDR2 FQNEAQ. J gave up 4 bases and V 5 bases, and 13 bases lay outside the gene matches. The CDR3 is CASSPRIAGGGITGELFF. The CDR3 DNA follows: TGTGCCAGCAGCCCCCGTATAGCGGGGGGAGGGATCACCGGGGAGCTGTTTTTT.

This clonotype showed up just a few times. The chain is built from TRBV5-5 and TRBJ1-6; tentatively, D is TRBD1 (6 bases). The CDR3 runs 16 residues. CDR1 and CDR2 from the germline V gene are SGHKS and YYEKEE (reference sequence). Trimming took off 0 bases at V and 8 bases at J, with 15 bases between the two ends. This CDR3 reads CASSLDAGAGHSPLHF. The CDR3 nucleotides read TGTGCCAGCAGCTTGGATGCAGGGGCCGGACATTCACCCCTCCACTTT.